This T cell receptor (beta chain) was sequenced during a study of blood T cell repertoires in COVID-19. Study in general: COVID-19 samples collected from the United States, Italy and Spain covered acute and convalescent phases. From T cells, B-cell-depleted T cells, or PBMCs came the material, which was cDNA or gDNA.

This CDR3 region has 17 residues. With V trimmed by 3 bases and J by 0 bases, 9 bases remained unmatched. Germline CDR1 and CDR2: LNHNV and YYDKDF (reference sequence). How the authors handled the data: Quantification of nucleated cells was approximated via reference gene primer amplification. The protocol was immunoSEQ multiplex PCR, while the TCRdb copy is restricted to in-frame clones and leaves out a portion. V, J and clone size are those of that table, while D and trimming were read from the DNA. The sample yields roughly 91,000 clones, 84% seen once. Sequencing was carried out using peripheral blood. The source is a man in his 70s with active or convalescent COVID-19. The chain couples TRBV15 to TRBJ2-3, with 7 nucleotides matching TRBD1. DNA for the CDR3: TGTGCCACCAGCAGCTATATTTCAGGGGGTAGCACAGATACGCAGTATTTT. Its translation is CATSSYISGGSTDTQYF.